This TCR beta chain was sequenced in a study of T cells in Graves' hyperthyroidism and ophthalmopathy. RNA transcripts were the template for amplifying TCR beta CDR3 regions. The HTBI primer set served for first-round RT-PCR of the TCR CDR3. TCRdb called the multiplex PCR reads again in MiXCR, with one record for every CDR3 protein. This sample has roughly 750,000 distinct CDR3 sequences, with over 15% found just once. Germline V lookup: CDR1 SGHNT, CDR2 YENEEA. This CDR3 is 15 amino acids long. Trimming took 5 bases from V and 7 from J; bases not matched to a gene: 11. In its sample, this clonotype was seen once.

This clonotype originated in a man between 18 and 29 years old with Graves' hyperthyroidism. J is TRBJ2-5 and V is TRBV11-3; 9 bases line up with TRBD1. The sequencing input was blood. CDR3 DNA sequence: TGTGCCAGCAGCCCGACTGGACAGGGGTCAGGGACCCAGTACTTC. Its protein is CASSPTGQGSGTQYF.